The 3 T cell receptor beta chains in this list originate from one sample, sequenced in a study of cytomegalovirus exposure and HLA in healthy donors. Assay: immunoSEQ multiplex PCR; the TCRdb copy retains only in-frame clones and omits some. The sample contains some 120,000 clones, about 96% of which appear only once. Sequenced input: PBMCs. The receptors derive from a man aged 18 to 29 in good health and CMV-seronegative.

The chain couples TRBV6-5 to TRBJ1-1; D might be TRBD1 (6 bases). V lost 6 bases, J lost 3 bases, and 11 bases lay in between. Germline lookup yields CDR1 MNHEY and CDR2 SVGAGI. The CDR3 length is 13 residues. The CDR3 DNA follows: TGTGCCAGCAGCATGGACAGTGACACTGAAGCTTTCTTT. The encoded protein is CASSMDSDTEAFF.

This clone appeared a single time. The chain uses TRBV7-2 and TRBJ2-7; 8 bases are a match to TRBD2. J was trimmed by 0 bases and V by 3 bases; bases with no gene match: 4. This CDR3 has 15 residues. Germline V lookup: CDR1 SGHTA, CDR2 FQGNSA. CDR3 residues: CASSFTSGSSYEQYF. Written as DNA, the CDR3 is TGTGCCAGCAGCTTTACTAGCGGAAGCTCCTACGAGCAGTACTTC.

In this sample, this clone turned up once. The chain joins TRBV7-8 to TRBJ2-3; TRBD2 aligns across 13 bases. The CDR3 loop spans 19 amino acids. V lost 5 bases to trimming and J lost 1 base; unmatched junction nucleotides: 12. CDR1 SGHVS and CDR2 FQNEAQ come from the germline V gene. DNA for the CDR3: TGTGCCAGCAGCGGTTCCGGGACTAGCGGGATGGGTGGCACAGATACGCAGTATTTT. This sequence encodes CASSGSGTSGMGGTDTQYF.